Presented here are 21 T cell receptor beta chains from one specimen sequenced in a study of control samples from healthy donors and cancer patients. Produced via immunoSEQ multiplex PCR; TCRdb's table is partial and in-frame only. Counted here are under 450,000 clones, about nine tenths occurring once; the ten biggest clones make up approximately 6.3%. The sequenced material came from PBMCs. The receptors here all came from a man aged 40-55 years with head and neck cancer.

The chain carries TRBV15 and TRBJ2-5; the match to TRBD2 covers 7 bases. This CDR3 is built from 12 residues. Unmatched junction bases numbered 3, after V lost 8 bases and J lost 3 bases. The germline V gene has CDR1 LNHNV and CDR2 YYDKDF (reference sequence). The CDR3 bases are TGTGCCACCCGGGGAGGGAAAGAGACCCAGTACTTC. Protein product: CATRGGKETQYF.

This clone has only one observation. Other DNA variants within this sample encode the same CDR3. V usage is TRBV5-4 and J usage is TRBJ1-4, with D perhaps matching TRBD1 (6 bases). Germline lookup yields CDR1 SGHNT and CDR2 YYREEE (reference sequence). This CDR3 has 14 residues. V lost 0 bases to trimming and J lost 8 bases, with 11 bases between them. The CDR3 is CASSLGQAGEKLFF. CDR3 DNA sequence: TGTGCCAGCAGCTTGGGACAGGCAGGCGAAAAACTGTTTTTT.

V gene TRBV10-2 combines with J gene TRBJ2-2, with 9 bases matching TRBD2. CDR1 and CDR2 (germline): WSHSY, SAAADI. The ends lost 0 bases at V and 3 bases at J; junction bases unmatched: 11. The CDR3 has 19 amino acids. This chain's CDR3 is CASSESGAGGPGYTGELFF. Here the CDR3 DNA reads TGCGCCAGCAGTGAGTCGGGGGCGGGAGGGCCCGGGTACACCGGGGAGCTGTTTTTT.

The rearrangement joins TRBV18 to TRBJ1-2; 8 bases agree with TRBD1. The CDR3 is 13 residues long. Germline assignment: CDR1 KGHSH and CDR2 LQKENI. The junction had 3 bases not matched to a gene; V was cut back by 6 bases and J by 3 bases. The CDR3 region has the DNA TGTGCCAGCTCTCCGACAGGGGACTATGGCTACACCTTC. This sequence encodes CASSPTGDYGYTF.

This chain uses TRBV3-1 (or the pseudogene TRBV3-2) with TRBJ2-7; 7 bases are a match to TRBD2. The CDR3 has 14 amino acids. CDR1 is LGHDT, CDR2 YNNKEL, per germline (reference sequence). V lost 6 bases, J lost 4 bases, and 9 bases stayed unmatched. For the CDR3, the DNA is TGTGCCAGCAGGCATTCTACTAGCGAGTACGAGCAGTACTTC. Its protein is CASRHSTSEYEQYF.

The chain combines TRBV15 with TRBJ2-3; 10 bases match TRBD2. The CDR3 is 17 amino acids. The germline CDR1 and CDR2 sequences are LNHNV and YYDKDF (reference sequence). Trimming took 2 bases from V and 0 from J; bases not matched to a gene: 5. The CDR3 loop is CATSRQLAGPSTDTQYF. The CDR3 DNA reads as TGTGCCACCAGCAGACAACTAGCGGGGCCTAGCACAGATACGCAGTATTTT.

This clone came up once. The chain has TRBV29-1 and TRBJ2-7, with 7 positions matching TRBD1. With 1 base clipped from V and 2 bases from J, the junction kept 5 bases outside the gene matches. The CDR3 length is 14 residues. CDR1 and CDR2 from the germline V gene are SQVTM and ANQGSEA. The CDR3 here is CSVEALGGPYEQYF. Here the CDR3 DNA reads TGCAGCGTTGAAGCACTAGGGGGCCCCTACGAGCAGTACTTC.

The V gene is TRBV7-9, the J gene TRBJ2-5; TRBD2 matches at 7 bases. V lost 0 bases to trimming and J lost 0 bases; unmatched junction nucleotides: 10. The CDR3 loop spans 18 amino acids. Germline-derived CDR1 and CDR2 are SEHNR and FQNEAQ (reference sequence). CDR3 protein: CASSLALAVVIDQETQYF. In DNA form, the CDR3 reads TGTGCCAGCAGCTTAGCCCTAGCGGTAGTCATAGACCAAGAGACCCAGTACTTC. Full variable domain (remainder filled in from reference TRBV7-9 and TRBJ2-5): DTGVSQNPRHKITKRGQNVTFRCDPISEHNRLYWYRQTLGQGPEFLTYFQNEAQLEKSRLLSDRFSAERPKGSFSTLEIQRTEQGDSAMYLCASSLALAVVIDQETQYFGPGTRLLVL.

This clone was recorded a few times. The CDR3 protein is CATQPTGRNEKLFF. As DNA, the CDR3 is TGTGCCACCCAGCCAACAGGGCGGAATGAAAAACTGTTTTTT. The V and J genes are TRBV3-1 (or the pseudogene TRBV3-2) and TRBJ1-4, with TRBD1 as a possible D gene (6 bases). The CDR3 covers 14 residues. V was clipped by 10 bases and J by 5 bases, with 17 bases between them. CDR1 and CDR2 (germline): LGHDT, YNNKEL (reference sequence).

The V call is TRBV5-1, the J call TRBJ2-3; tentative D call: TRBD2 (5 bases). Germline loops: CDR1 SGHRS, CDR2 YFSETQ. Trimming shortened V by 2 bases and J by 3 bases, and 10 bases separated the two germline ends. CDR3 length equals 14 residues. For the CDR3, the DNA is TGCGCCAGCAGCTTTGCGGGCGGGACAGATACGCAGTATTTT. Protein product: CASSFAGGTDTQYF. Combining the CDR3 with reference TRBV5-1 and TRBJ2-3 gives the whole variable domain KAGVTQTPRYLIKTRGQQVTLSCSPISGHRSVSWYQQTPGQGLQFLFEYFSETQRNKGNFPGRFSGRQFSNSRSEMNVSTLELGDSALYLCASSFAGGTDTQYFGPGTRLTVL.

The chain joins TRBV28 to TRBJ2-1, with D possibly TRBD1 on 6 matching bases. Trimming removed 5 bases at V and 3 bases at J, with 17 bases between. Germline CDR1 MDHEN, CDR2 SYDVKM. This CDR3 has 16 amino acids. The CDR3 DNA reads TGTGCCAGCAGTCCCAGGGGCAGCTTTAACTACAATGAGCAGTTCTTC. Its translation is CASSPRGSFNYNEQFF.

The chain combines TRBV11-2 with TRBJ1-2; the match to TRBD1 covers 7 bases. CDR1 is SGHAT, CDR2 FQNNGV, per germline. J was trimmed by 8 bases and V by 5 bases; bases with no gene match: 8. There are 13 residues in the CDR3. CDR3 sequence reads: CASSPDRVRGYTF. Here the CDR3 DNA reads TGTGCCAGCAGCCCTGACAGGGTACGGGGCTACACCTTC.

V usage is TRBV6-1 and J usage is TRBJ1-1; D unclear. V was shortened by 1 base and J by 7 bases, with 16 bases between the two germline ends. The CDR3 sequence is 15 residues long. Looked up from germline, CDR1 is MNHNS and CDR2 is SASEGT. In nucleotides, the CDR3 is TGTGCCAGCAGTGAAGTCGGCATGCAGGATAATGAAGCTTTCTTT. Translated: CASSEVGMQDNEAFF.

This clone was seen a few times. V usage is TRBV6-5 and J usage is TRBJ2-5; no clear D. Trimming removed 7 bases at V and 10 bases at J, with 13 bases between. The length of the CDR3 is 11 residues. Germline V gives CDR1 MNHEY, CDR2 SVGAGI. This CDR3 reads CASKTSPDQYF. The CDR3 DNA follows: TGTGCCAGCAAAACATCCCCGGACCAGTACTTC.

The V call is TRBV30, the J call TRBJ1-2; D perhaps matches TRBD1 (5 bases). This CDR3 comprises 15 residues. The V end was cut by 3 bases, the J end by 8 bases, with 22 bases between. Germline values: CDR1 GTSNPN, CDR2 SVGIG (reference sequence). The CDR3 nucleotides read TGTGCCTGGAGCCTACCGGAGGGGCAGGGTTACGGCTACACCTTC. Translating gives CAWSLPEGQGYGYTF.

The chain employs TRBV24-1 and TRBJ1-5; D is uncertain. V dropped 3 bases and J dropped 6 bases, with 8 bases sitting between them. Looked up from germline, CDR1 is KGHDR and CDR2 is SFDVKD. This CDR3 spans 13 amino acids. The CDR3 DNA follows: TGTGCCACCAGTGATCCCCAGACTCAGCCCCAGCATTTT. It specifies CATSDPQTQPQHF.

V and J are TRBV5-1 and TRBJ1-1; D ambiguous. The CDR3 is 14 residues long. V was clipped by 4 bases and J by 2 bases, with 12 bases between them. The germline V gene encodes CDR1 SGHRS and CDR2 YFSETQ. The CDR3 spells CASSPDTPNTEAFF. CDR3 DNA sequence: TGCGCCAGCAGCCCAGACACTCCAAACACTGAAGCTTTCTTT.

The chain couples TRBV11-2 to TRBJ1-2; D unresolved. The V gene lost 1 base and the J gene lost 8 bases, with 11 bases spanning the gap. There are 13 residues in the CDR3. Germline values: CDR1 SGHAT, CDR2 FQNNGV. CDR3 DNA sequence: TGTGCCAGCAGCTTAGTTCGGGGTCAGGGCTACACCTTC. Residues: CASSLVRGQGYTF.

The chain joins TRBV27 to TRBJ1-2, with D tentatively TRBD1 (6 bases). Trimming cost V 4 bases and J 10 bases, with 19 bases left between them. Germline V CDR1 and CDR2: MNHEY, SMNVEV (reference sequence). The CDR3 totals 14 residues. The chain's CDR3 is CASSSKTSTGHYTF. In DNA form, the CDR3 reads TGTGCCAGCAGTTCCAAAACCTCGACAGGACACTACACCTTC.

The V call is TRBV7-2, the J call TRBJ2-1; D uncertain. Germline lookup yields CDR1 SGHTA and CDR2 FQGNSA. CDR3 length: 13 residues. V was pared by 2 bases and J by 12 bases, with 14 bases between. CDR3 nucleotides: TGTGCCAGCAGCTTAAGGGCAGAACGCGGGCAGTTCTTC. Amino acid sequence: CASSLRAERGQFF.

To note about this clone: An end of the junction differs from the germline gene, which may be a read error. The chain has TRBV18 and TRBJ1-1; D unclear. The CDR3 sequence is 12 residues long. The V gene's germline CDR1 is KGHSH and CDR2 LQKENI. For the CDR3, the DNA is TGTGCCAGCTCATCAATGAAGACTGAAGCTTTCTTT. Translated: CASSSMKTEAFF.